The sequence of this TCR beta chain was determined in a study of OX40 agonist ivuxolimab in advanced cancers. Study overall: Ivuxolimab doses were 0.01, 0.1, 0.3, 1.5, 3 or 10 mg/kg every 2 weeks. Under the entry rules, prior anti-PD-1, anti-PD-L1 or anti-CTLA-4 therapy was allowed, and around 36% had some. Findings of the study overall: CD4+ and CD8+ blood T cells expanded clonally by week 6 at 0.1 to 3.0 mg/kg.

The ends were cut back, 7 bases at V and 3 bases at J, with 10 bases in the middle. Germline V CDR1 and CDR2: MNHEY, SVGAGI. This CDR3 is 13 amino acids long. Blood samples were obtained at baseline, cycle 4 day 1, and cycle 7 day 1. Profiling relied on immunoSEQ multiplex PCR, and the TCRdb table lists in-frame clones only, not all of them. The table records 60,000 to 75,000 clones, approximately 80% of them present only once. About this clone: The antigen is unknown.

This receptor was obtained from an adult with an advanced solid tumor such as melanoma, head and neck, liver or kidney cancer. Sequencing was performed on CD4+ or CD8+ T cells sorted from blood, taken in a trial of the OX40 agonist ivuxolimab. This chain links TRBV6-5 with TRBJ1-5, with D perhaps matching TRBD1 (5 bases). For the CDR3, the DNA is TGTGCCAGCACCAGGGACCCCAATCAGCCCCAGCATTTT. This gives the protein CASTRDPNQPQHF.